The 8 T cell receptor beta chains below were found in one sample sequenced in a study of Tregs in tolerant kidney transplant recipients (dated by TCRdb to about 2019). The library was made by the immunoSEQ multiplex PCR assay. TCRdb retrieved this table from immuneACCESS and kept in-frame rearrangements only. Not all clones are present; in checked studies, unresolved V genes account for under half, and no reason is known for the remainder. The sample yields 55,000 to 75,000 clones; over 75% were counted once. The ten largest clones take up more than 3% of the sample. The intended sense of this specimen's time point label: 6 months after combined kidney and bone marrow transplant. Related donors were used in the transplants with nonmyeloablative bone marrow transplantation, and mixed chimerism was transient in the human trials. The material was CD4+ T cells from blood (PBMCs), obtained 6 months after the transplant. All receptors come from a human patient who received a combined kidney and bone marrow transplant. Some T cells may derive from the graft donor when a transplant has been performed.

The chain carries TRBV29-1 and TRBJ2-3; perhaps TRBD1 as D (5 bases). Trimming cost V 3 bases and J 2 bases, with 9 bases left between them. There are 13 residues in the CDR3. Germline CDR1 is SQVTM and CDR2 is ANQGSEA. CDR3 residues: CSVERQTTDTQYF. The CDR3, as DNA: TGCAGCGTTGAGAGACAGACCACAGATACGCAGTATTTT.

The V gene is TRBV7-7, the J gene TRBJ2-3, with 8 bases lining up with TRBD1. The CDR3 is 16 amino acids. V shed 1 base, J shed 5 bases, and the junction held 8 bases outside the gene matches. Germline V CDR1 and CDR2: SSHAT, FNYEAQ (reference sequence). CDR3 DNA: TGTGCCAGCAGCTTAGGGTCGGGACAGGCAGGAGATACGCAGTATTTT. Translated, it gives CASSLGSGQAGDTQYF. The variable domain in full, completed from reference TRBV7-7 and TRBJ2-3, reads GAGVSQSPRYKVTKRGQDVTLRCDPISSHATLYWYQQALGQGPEFLTYFNYEAQPDKSGLPSDRFSAERPEGSISTLTIQRTEQRDSAMYRCASSLGSGQAGDTQYFGPGTRLTVL.

This clone was counted a few times. The chain combines TRBV5-1 with TRBJ2-2; 13 positions agree with TRBD2. The ends lost 0 bases at V and 3 bases at J; junction bases unmatched: 2. Germline V gives CDR1 SGHRS, CDR2 YFSETQ. This CDR3 spans 17 amino acids. The CDR3 DNA is TGCGCCAGCAGCTTGGGGACTAGCGGGGGATACACCGGGGAGCTGTTTTTT. Its translation is CASSLGTSGGYTGELFF.

J is TRBJ2-3 and V is TRBV4-3; a weak D match, TRBD1 (5 bases). V was shortened by 0 bases and J by 0 bases, with 16 bases between the two germline ends. The CDR3 is made up of 18 amino acids. Germline V gene lookup returns CDR1 LGHNA and CDR2 YSLEER. The CDR3 spells CASSQEGPWGRSTDTQYF. The CDR3 region has the DNA TGCGCCAGCAGCCAAGAAGGGCCCTGGGGCAGAAGCACAGATACGCAGTATTTT.

This chain connects TRBV28 to TRBJ2-7; D possibly corresponds to TRBD1 (5 bases). V was shortened by 2 bases and J by 8 bases, with 19 bases between the two germline ends. Germline V gives CDR1 MDHEN, CDR2 SYDVKM. The CDR3 consists of 15 residues. Here the CDR3 reads CASSLDPSRTSQQYF. The CDR3, as DNA: TGTGCCAGCAGTTTAGACCCAAGTCGGACATCCCAGCAGTACTTC.

The V gene is TRBV28, the J gene TRBJ2-6; D ambiguous. CDR3 length equals 15 residues. The V gene lost 2 bases and the J gene lost 0 bases, with 5 bases spanning the gap. The germline V gene has CDR1 MDHEN and CDR2 SYDVKM. The CDR3 region is CASSLGSSGANVLTF. The CDR3 DNA reads as TGTGCCAGCAGTTTAGGCAGCTCTGGGGCCAACGTCCTGACTTTC.

The chain links TRBV11-3 to TRBJ1-5; D is unresolved. The CDR3 covers 14 residues. The germline V and J ends were trimmed by 3 bases and 5 bases, with 11 bases remaining between them. Germline V gene data show CDR1 as SGHNT and CDR2 as YENEEA. CDR3 in DNA: TGTGCCAGCAGCTTTGGCCCGAGGGATCAGCCCCAGCATTTT. It translates to CASSFGPRDQPQHF.

V gene TRBV9 combines with J gene TRBJ2-5, with TRBD1 matching over 8 bases. Germline assignment: CDR1 SGDLS and CDR2 YYNGEE. With 2 bases clipped from V and 4 bases from J, the junction kept 7 bases outside the gene matches. This CDR3 region has 15 residues. The CDR3 here is CASSVTGGYRETQYF. As DNA, the CDR3 is TGTGCCAGCAGCGTTACAGGGGGGTATAGAGAGACCCAGTACTTC.